The TCR beta chain under discussion was sequenced for a study of blood T cell repertoires in COVID-19. TCRdb keeps only in-frame clones here, not all; method: immunoSEQ multiplex PCR. Of 85,000 to 130,000 clones in the sample, about nine tenths were seen once. The TCR originated in a man in his sixties with acute or convalescent COVID-19. The specimen sequenced was peripheral blood.

The DNA of the CDR3 is TGTGCCAGCAGCGTAGCTACGTTGGGTCAGGGTGTCGAGCAGTACTTC. This encodes CASSVATLGQGVEQYF. The chain employs TRBV9 and TRBJ2-7, with D maybe TRBD1 (5 bases). There are 16 residues in the CDR3. Germline V CDR1 and CDR2: SGDLS, YYNGEE. The germline V and J ends were trimmed by 0 bases and 6 bases, with 19 bases remaining between them.